The 17 T cell receptor beta chains below were found in one sample sequenced in a study of blood T cell repertoires in COVID-19. The assay was immunoSEQ multiplex PCR, and TCRdb's table has in-frame clones only and misses some. The table records 150,000 to 200,000 clones, around nine tenths of them present only once. The sample taken for sequencing was peripheral blood. The origin of the receptors is a man aged 65 to 85 with acute or convalescent COVID-19.

This chain uses TRBV6-4 with TRBJ2-3; 10 positions agree with TRBD2. V lost 3 bases, J lost 7 bases, and 10 bases stayed unmatched. Germline assignment: CDR1 MRHNA and CDR2 SNTAGT. The CDR3 runs to 16 residues. The CDR3 loop is CASSDFSGGPLNTQYF. In nucleotides, the CDR3 is TGTGCCAGCAGTGATTTTAGCGGGGGGCCATTGAATACGCAGTATTTT.

The chain uses TRBV18 and TRBJ1-1; no reliable D call. Germline CDR1 is KGHSH and CDR2 is LQKENI. V was cut by 5 bases and J by 1 base, with 8 bases left in between. This CDR3 spans 13 amino acids. The DNA for the CDR3 is TGTGCCAGCTCATGGCAAAGGAACACTGAAGCTTTCTTT. Residues: CASSWQRNTEAFF.

CDR3: CASSGSGRNSDTQYF. The CDR3 DNA reads TGCGCCAGCAGCGGTAGCGGGAGAAATTCAGATACGCAGTATTTT. This sequence joins TRBV5-1 and TRBJ2-3; 9 positions agree with TRBD2. The CDR3 sequence is 15 residues long. The germline gives CDR1 SGHRS, CDR2 YFSETQ. The trim removed 4 bases at V and 4 bases at J, leaving 7 bases unmatched. The full variable domain, in which reference TRBV5-1 and TRBJ2-3 provide the parts outside the CDR3, is KAGVTQTPRYLIKTRGQQVTLSCSPISGHRSVSWYQQTPGQGLQFLFEYFSETQRNKGNFPGRFSGRQFSNSRSEMNVSTLELGDSALYLCASSGSGRNSDTQYFGPGTRLTVL.

This chain connects TRBV6-4 to TRBJ2-2; 10 nucleotides line up with TRBD1. The germline gives CDR1 MRHNA, CDR2 SNTAGT. The CDR3 length is 15 residues. V lost 3 bases to trimming and J lost 5 bases; unmatched junction nucleotides: 3. The CDR3 here is CASSEGTGETGELFF. CDR3 sequence (DNA): TGTGCCAGCAGTGAAGGGACAGGGGAGACCGGGGAGCTGTTTTTT.

The rearrangement links TRBV5-6 to TRBJ1-6, with D hard to call. This CDR3 is built from 15 residues. V was trimmed by 3 bases and J by 5 bases, leaving 12 bases between them. Germline V CDR1 and CDR2: SGHDT, YYEEEE. CDR3 DNA sequence: TGTGCCAGCAGCTGGGCTACGAACGATAATTCACCCCTCCACTTT. Amino acids: CASSWATNDNSPLHF.

The chain recombines TRBV9 with TRBJ1-2, with a possible D match to TRBD1 (5 bases). The CDR3 runs to 13 residues. V lost 0 bases and J lost 4, with 7 bases in between. CDR1 SGDLS and CDR2 YYNGEE come from the germline V gene. The CDR3 nucleotides are TGTGCCAGCAGCGTAGTAACAGGCTATGGCTACACCTTC. Its translation is CASSVVTGYGYTF.

The chain links TRBV5-1 to TRBJ2-4; perhaps TRBD1 as D (5 bases). Trimming removed 0 bases at V and 13 bases at J, with 11 bases between. CDR3 size: 12 residues. Germline V gene lookup returns CDR1 SGHRS and CDR2 YFSETQ. CDR3 in amino acids: CASSLEGPGQYF. CDR3 nucleotides: TGCGCCAGCAGCTTGGAGGGGCCAGGGCAGTACTTC. Together with reference TRBV5-1 and TRBJ2-4, the CDR3 gives the full variable domain: KAGVTQTPRYLIKTRGQQVTLSCSPISGHRSVSWYQQTPGQGLQFLFEYFSETQRNKGNFPGRFSGRQFSNSRSEMNVSTLELGDSALYLCASSLEGPGQYFGAGTRLSVL.

CDR3 amino acids: CASSHWTGGETQYF. In DNA, the CDR3 is TGTGCCAGCAGCCACTGGACAGGGGGGGAGACCCAGTACTTC. The chain uses TRBV7-9 and TRBJ2-5; 10 nucleotides align to TRBD1. With V trimmed by 5 bases and J by 5 bases, 5 bases remained unmatched. This CDR3 has 14 residues. Germline CDR1 SEHNR, CDR2 FQNEAQ (reference sequence).

The V call is TRBV2, the J call TRBJ1-2, with D tentatively TRBD1 (6 bases). Looked up from germline, CDR1 is SNHLY and CDR2 is FYNNEI. CDR3 length equals 13 residues. Trimming pared 5 bases from V and 2 bases from J, leaving 9 bases between. The DNA for the CDR3 is TGTGCCAGCAGTCAGACAGGAAACTATGGCTACACCTTC. It codes for CASSQTGNYGYTF.

The rearrangement uses TRBV9 and TRBJ1-3, with D tentatively TRBD1 (6 bases). V lost 0 bases and J lost 0, with 10 bases in between. The germline CDR1 and CDR2 sequences are SGDLS and YYNGEE. The CDR3 runs to 16 residues. The DNA for the CDR3 is TGTGCCAGCAGCGTAGGGGGGCCGCGCTCTGGAAACACCATATATTTT. It codes for CASSVGGPRSGNTIYF.

The gene calls are TRBV5-1 and TRBJ1-2; 7 positions match TRBD1. The V gene's germline CDR1 is SGHRS and CDR2 YFSETQ. This CDR3 has 15 amino acids. After removal of 1 base from V and 5 bases from J, the junction contained 8 bases not matched to a gene. The CDR3 loop is CASSLYPGGSYGYTF. The CDR3 DNA reads as TGCGCCAGCAGCTTGTATCCAGGGGGTTCATATGGCTACACCTTC.

The J gene is TRBJ2-1, the V gene TRBV2, with 8 bases matching TRBD1. J lost 6 bases, V lost 5 bases, and 3 bases had no gene match. The CDR3 is 13 residues long. Looked up from germline, CDR1 is SNHLY and CDR2 is FYNNEI. This CDR3 is CASSWTGSNEQFF. CDR3 DNA: TGTGCCAGCAGTTGGACAGGGAGCAATGAGCAGTTCTTC.

The CDR3 DNA reads TGTGCCAGCAGTCGAACCGGGACAGAGGGCTACGAGCAGTACTTC. Translation gives CASSRTGTEGYEQYF. V and J are TRBV7-3 and TRBJ2-7; 7 nucleotides match TRBD1. This CDR3 is built from 15 residues. The V and J ends lost 6 bases and 3 bases, in that order; junction bases with no gene match: 11. Germline V lookup: CDR1 SGHTA, CDR2 FQGTGA.

This chain links TRBV7-2 with TRBJ1-2, with 8 bases matching TRBD1. V was pared by 7 bases and J by 2 bases, with 6 bases of the junction left unmatched. Germline V gene lookup returns CDR1 SGHTA and CDR2 FQGNSA. The CDR3 has 14 residues. CDR3: CASTGGTGNYGYTF. The CDR3 nucleotides are TGTGCCAGCACCGGAGGGACAGGCAACTATGGCTACACCTTC.

For this clone: At the DNA level, this CDR3 is encoded by other sequences in the same sample as well. This chain joins TRBV25-1 and TRBJ2-5; 7 bases match TRBD1. CDR3 length: 12 amino acids. V dropped 8 bases and J dropped 5; count of bases not matched to a gene: 5. From germline, CDR1 is MGHDK and CDR2 SYGVNS. The CDR3 DNA follows: TGTGCCAGCCGAGGGGGCTGGGAGACCCAGTACTTC. Translating gives CASRGGWETQYF.

The chain has TRBV12-5 and TRBJ2-5, with D possibly being TRBD1 (6 bases). The CDR3 runs 15 residues. Trimming took off 6 bases at V and 5 bases at J, with 19 bases between the two ends. From germline, CDR1 is LGHNT and CDR2 FRNRAP. Here the CDR3 reads CASGTGSRGWETQYF. DNA for the CDR3: TGTGCTAGTGGAACAGGGTCACGGGGTTGGGAGACCCAGTACTTC.

This chain connects TRBV5-4 to TRBJ2-3; a possible D gene is TRBD2 (6 bases). The CDR3 is 15 amino acids. Trimming removed 3 bases at V and 1 base at J, with 12 bases between. CDR1 is SGHNT, CDR2 YYREEE, per germline (reference sequence). CDR3 region: CASSSPTGGTDTQYF. The CDR3 DNA reads as TGTGCCAGCAGCTCGCCGACGGGAGGCACAGATACGCAGTATTTT.